This TCR beta chain was identified in a study of CD8+ T cells in alopecia areata. Study-level results: Links between baseline CD8+ expansion and response need larger treated cohorts. Treatment with tofacitinib significantly lowered scalp clonality and reduced expanded CD8+ clones among the top 100.

For this clone: Its specificity is unknown.

The treatment here: oral pan-JAK inhibitor, 5-10 mg twice daily. Alopecia areata patients had lesional scalp punch biopsies and peripheral blood taken from them. V lost 2 bases and J lost 2, with 6 bases in between. The CDR3 extends over 12 amino acids. The germline gives CDR1 GTSNPN, CDR2 SVGIG (reference sequence). Sequencing templates came from extracted RNA that was reverse transcribed into cDNA. Some clones are missing from TCRdb's copy, which holds only in-frame ones; the method was immunoSEQ multiplex PCR. This table holds roughly 120,000 clones, around three fifths found once. The sequenced sample was CD4+ T cells sorted from blood, obtained at week 24, from a patient treated with tofacitinib. The J gene is TRBJ2-5, the V gene TRBV30; D not resolved. The receptor comes from a human donor with alopecia areata. CDR3 protein: CAWSLGQETQYF. CDR3 nucleotides: TGTGCCTGGAGTCTAGGTCAAGAGACCCAGTACTTC.